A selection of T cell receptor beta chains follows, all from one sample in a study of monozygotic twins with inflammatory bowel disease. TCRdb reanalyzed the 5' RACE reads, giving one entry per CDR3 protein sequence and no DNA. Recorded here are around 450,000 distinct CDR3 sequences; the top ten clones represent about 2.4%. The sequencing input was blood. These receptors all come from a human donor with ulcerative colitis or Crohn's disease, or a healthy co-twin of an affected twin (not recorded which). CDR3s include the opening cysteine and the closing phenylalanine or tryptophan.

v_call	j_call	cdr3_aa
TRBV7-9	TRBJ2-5	CASSLAGTEEETQYF
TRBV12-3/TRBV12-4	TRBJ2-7	CASSSAQGDEQYF
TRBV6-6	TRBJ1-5	CASSYKESNQPQHF
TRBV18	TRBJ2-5	CASSPLTTGTGEETQYF
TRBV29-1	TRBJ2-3	CSVKEFAVGTDTQYF
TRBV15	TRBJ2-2	CATRAGGTTGELFF
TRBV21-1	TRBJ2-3	CARLLRRDRDLDTQYF
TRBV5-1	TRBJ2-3	CASSLAKALGTDTQYF
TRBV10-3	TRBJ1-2	CAISESFLAYGYTF
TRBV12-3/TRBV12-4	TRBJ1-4	CASTKQVNNEKLFF
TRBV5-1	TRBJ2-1	CASSFSGSTYNEQFF
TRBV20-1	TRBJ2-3	CSARDPAGLVVDTQYF
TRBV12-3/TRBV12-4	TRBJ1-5	CASSRNDISNQPQHF
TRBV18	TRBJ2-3	CASSPRLAGGPDTDTQYF
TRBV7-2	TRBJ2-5	CASSFGGIETQYF
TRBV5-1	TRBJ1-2	CASSLGTSYYGYTF
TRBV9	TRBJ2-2	CASSVDVAGELFF
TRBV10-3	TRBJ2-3	CAISEQGAVTDTQYF
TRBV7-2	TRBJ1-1	CASSLAGWDTEAFF
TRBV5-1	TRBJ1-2	CASSFADGNYGYTF
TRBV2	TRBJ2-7	CASRAEYEQYF
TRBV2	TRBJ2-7	CASVRTAEQYF
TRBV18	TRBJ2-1	CASSPLGTGDNEQFF
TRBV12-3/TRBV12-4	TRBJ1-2	CASSLAQGRGYTF
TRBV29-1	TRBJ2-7	CSVYDRGSLYEQYF
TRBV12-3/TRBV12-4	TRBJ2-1	CASSSRLAGGPNEQFF
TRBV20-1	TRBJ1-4	CSAREEGRSTNEKLFF
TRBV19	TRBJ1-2	CASRREGAANYGYTF
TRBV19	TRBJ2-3	CASTAGPVTDTQYF
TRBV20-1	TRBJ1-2	CSARAEQGAYGYTF
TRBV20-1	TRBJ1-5	CSALQGQDALSLQHF
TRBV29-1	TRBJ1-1	CSVIETGGTEAFF
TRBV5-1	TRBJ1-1	CASSRVGQKNTEAFF
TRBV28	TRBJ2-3	CASRQPGPSDTQYF
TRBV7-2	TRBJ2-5	CASSFRAGQETQYF
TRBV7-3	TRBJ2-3	CASSSDGKSDTQYF
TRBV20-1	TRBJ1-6	CSASGNYSPLHF
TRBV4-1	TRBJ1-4	CASSQDVGKLFF